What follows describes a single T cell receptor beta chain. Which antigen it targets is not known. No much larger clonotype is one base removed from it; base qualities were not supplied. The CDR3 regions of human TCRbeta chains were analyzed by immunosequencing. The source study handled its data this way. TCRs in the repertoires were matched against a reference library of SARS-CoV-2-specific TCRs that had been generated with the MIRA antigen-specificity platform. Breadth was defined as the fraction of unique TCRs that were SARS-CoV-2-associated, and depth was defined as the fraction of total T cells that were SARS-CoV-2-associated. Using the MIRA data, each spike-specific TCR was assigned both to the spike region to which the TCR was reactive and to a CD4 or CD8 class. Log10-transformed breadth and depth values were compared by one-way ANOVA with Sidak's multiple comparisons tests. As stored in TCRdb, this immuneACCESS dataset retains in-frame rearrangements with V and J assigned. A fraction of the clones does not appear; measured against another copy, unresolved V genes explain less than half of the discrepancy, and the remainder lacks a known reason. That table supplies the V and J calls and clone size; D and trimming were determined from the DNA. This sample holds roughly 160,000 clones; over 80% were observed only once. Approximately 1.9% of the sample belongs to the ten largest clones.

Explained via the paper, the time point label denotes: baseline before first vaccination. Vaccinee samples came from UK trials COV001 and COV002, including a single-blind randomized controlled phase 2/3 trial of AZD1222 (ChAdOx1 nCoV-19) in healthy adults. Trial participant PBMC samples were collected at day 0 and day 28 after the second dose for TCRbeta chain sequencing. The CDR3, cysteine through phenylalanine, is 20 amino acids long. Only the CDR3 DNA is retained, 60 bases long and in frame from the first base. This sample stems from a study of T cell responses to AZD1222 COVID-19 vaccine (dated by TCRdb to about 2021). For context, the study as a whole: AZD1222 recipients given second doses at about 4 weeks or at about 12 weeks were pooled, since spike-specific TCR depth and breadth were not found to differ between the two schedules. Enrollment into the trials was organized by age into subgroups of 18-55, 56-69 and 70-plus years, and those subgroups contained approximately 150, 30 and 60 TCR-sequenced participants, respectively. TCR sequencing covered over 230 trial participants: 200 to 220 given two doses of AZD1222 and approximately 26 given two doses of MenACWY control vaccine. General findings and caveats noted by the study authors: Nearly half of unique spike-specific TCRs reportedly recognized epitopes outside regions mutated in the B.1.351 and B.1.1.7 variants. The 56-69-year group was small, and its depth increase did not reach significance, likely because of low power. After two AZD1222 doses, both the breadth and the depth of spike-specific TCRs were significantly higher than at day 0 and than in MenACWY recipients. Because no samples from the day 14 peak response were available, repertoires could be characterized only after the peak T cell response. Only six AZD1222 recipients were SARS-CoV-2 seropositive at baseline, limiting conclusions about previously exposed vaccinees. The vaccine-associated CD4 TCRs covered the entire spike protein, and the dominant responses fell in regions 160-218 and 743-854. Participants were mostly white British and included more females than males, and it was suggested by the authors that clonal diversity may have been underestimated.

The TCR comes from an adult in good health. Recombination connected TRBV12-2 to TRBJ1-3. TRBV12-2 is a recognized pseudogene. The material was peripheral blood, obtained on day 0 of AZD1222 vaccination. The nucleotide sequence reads TGTGCAAGTCGCTCCTCCAGCACGGAGGGGGGGCTTCGGCGTGTTAACACCATATATTTT. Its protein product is CASRSSSTEGGLRRVNTIYF.